This T cell receptor (beta chain) stems from a study of immune evolution from preneoplasia to lung adenocarcinoma (dated by TCRdb to the early 2020s). In the study overall: HLA loss of heterozygosity was seen in roughly 6.6%, 14% and 36% of AIS, MIA and ADC lesions, and in no AAH lesions. The overall cohort was made up of fewer than 70 patients with pulmonary nodules who had surgical resection. A total of 40 to 60 patients contributed TCR sequencing data. Resected precursor lesions (AAH, AIS, MIA) and invasive adenocarcinomas were compared with paired morphologically normal lung tissue. The immune data were integrated with whole exome sequencing and methylation data obtained from the same cohort of nodules. The sample size was set by how many specimens were available, not by a prior power calculation. POLYSOLVER was used to infer Class I HLA alleles from exome data, and LOHHLA was used to detect allele-specific HLA loss. It was reported in the study that about 100 samples were used for TCR sequencing. The study used immune gene expression, TCR sequencing and multiplex immunofluorescence to profile the immune contexture of lung adenocarcinoma precursors and invasive adenocarcinoma. Results and caveats for the whole study, not just this receptor: The highest T cell clonality was observed in KRAS-mutant nodules compared with EGFR-mutant or double wild-type lesions. The findings rested on association rather than direct causation, and larger cohorts with long-term follow-up and longitudinal biopsies were considered necessary. Because all patients came from Japan and China, whether the findings apply to Western populations was uncertain. Normal lung had the highest top T cell clone frequencies, which appeared to decline progressively from AAH through AIS, MIA and invasive adenocarcinoma. The highest clonality was observed in normal lung, whereas higher T cell density and diversity but lower clonality appeared to be present in later-stage lesions.

Concerning this clone itself: It has no known antigen specificity. No base quality values were provided; no much bigger clone lies one nucleotide off.

TCR beta CDR3 regions were sequenced from DNA using the immunoSEQ hsTCRbeta Kit. Turning to the authors' computational methods: The ImmunoSEQ Analyzer was used to analyse the TCR sequencing data. T cell clonality was calculated on productive rearrangements as 1 minus Pielou's evenness. T cell diversity was measured with the inverse Simpson index on productive templates. T cell density was defined as TCR beta template counts normalized to usable DNA, with usable DNA estimated by amplifying and sequencing housekeeping genes. Two-sided Kruskal-Wallis tests were used to compare TCR metrics between histologic stages. The table comes from immuneACCESS by way of TCRdb, which keeps in-frame sequences with V and J called. Part of the clones is missing from these tables; in studies checked, under half for an unresolved V gene and the rest for unknown reasons. That table supplies the V and J calls and clone size; D and trimming were determined from the DNA. The sample profile shows some 12,000 clones; over 75% of them were found once. The ten largest clonotypes hold approximately 3.8% of the sample.

The patients had resection in Japan or China between 2014 and 2017. Histologic diagnosis of each case was confirmed independently by two lung cancer pathologists on H&E slides. For nucleic acid extraction, premalignant or tumor cells were enriched by macro-dissection following pathologic assessment. The AllPrep DNA/RNA FFPE Kit was used to isolate DNA from FFPE tissue. The sequence was collected from a person aged 50 or older with lung adenocarcinoma. The sequencing sample was made of FFPE tissue from an adenomatous hyperplasia lung lesion. Reading the label with the study, this specimen's cell subset or site is: atypical adenomatous hyperplasia (AAH), lung preneoplasia.

The CDR3 here reads CASSLTSGKETQYF. In nucleotides, the sequence is TGTGCCAGCAGCTTGACTAGCGGGAAGGAGACCCAGTACTTC. The rearranged chain carries TRBV5-6 and TRBJ2-5; 10 bases in between match TRBD2. CDR1 SGHDT and CDR2 YYEEEE were looked up in the germline V gene. Its CDR3 holds 14 amino acids, cysteine through phenylalanine. Only the CDR3 part of the read is kept: 42 bases, read in frame from the first base. V is pruned by 1 base and J by 5 bases, leaving 2 bases of the junction without a gene match.